A single sample gave rise to the 9 T cell receptor beta chains below, sequenced in a study of cytomegalovirus exposure and HLA in healthy donors. TCRdb's table, derived via immunoSEQ multiplex PCR, lists solely in-frame clones and lacks some. The sample lists fewer than 300,000 clones, around nine tenths occurring once. The sample comprised PBMCs. These receptor sequences come from a woman aged 18 to 35 in good health and CMV-seronegative.

The chain carries TRBV5-4 and TRBJ1-2, with a tentative D call TRBD1 (5 bases). This CDR3 has 12 amino acids. CDR1 and CDR2 (germline): SGHNT, YYREEE (reference sequence). Trimming took off 4 bases at V and 7 bases at J, with 11 bases between the two ends. The CDR3, as DNA: TGTGCCAGCAGCCGGGACGGGGGTGGCTACACCTTC. It specifies CASSRDGGGYTF. The entire variable domain, with the rest obtained from reference TRBV5-4 and TRBJ1-2, is as follows: ETGVTQSPTHLIKTRGQQVTLRCSSQSGHNTVSWYQQALGQGPQFIFQYYREEENGRGNFPPRFSGLQFPNYSSELNVNALELDDSALYLCASSRDGGGYTFGSGTRLTVV.

This chain connects TRBV5-1 to TRBJ1-4; D perhaps matches TRBD1 (6 bases). The germline V gene has CDR1 SGHRS and CDR2 YFSETQ. The V end lost 2 bases, the J end lost 8 bases, and 16 bases lay between the germline ends. This CDR3 has 15 residues. The CDR3 protein is CASSFGGRLGEKLFF. CDR3 bases: TGCGCCAGCAGCTTCGGGGGGCGGCTTGGGGAAAAACTGTTTTTT.

The rearrangement uses TRBV27 and TRBJ2-5; D possibly corresponds to TRBD1 (6 bases). The V end was cut by 5 bases, the J end by 1 base, with 14 bases between. Germline CDR1 and CDR2: MNHEY and SMNVEV (reference sequence). CDR3 length: 15 amino acids. This chain's CDR3 is CASSVEGHTQETQYF. CDR3 sequence (DNA): TGTGCCAGCAGTGTAGAGGGACACACCCAAGAGACCCAGTACTTC.

This sequence joins TRBV5-6 and TRBJ1-6; D is uncertain. The germline V gene encodes CDR1 SGHDT and CDR2 YYEEEE. V lost 1 base and J lost 8, with 7 bases in between. The CDR3 extends over 13 amino acids. The CDR3 nucleotides are TGTGCCAGCAGCTTGTACTTGGATTCACCCCTCCACTTT. It specifies CASSLYLDSPLHF.

The V call is TRBV11-2, the J call TRBJ1-1; no reliable D call. The V and J ends lost 5 bases and 0 bases respectively, with 19 bases between them. The CDR3 spans 17 residues. The germline gives CDR1 SGHAT, CDR2 FQNNGV. The CDR3 sequence: CASSEVGRKPLNTEAFF. CDR3 DNA: TGTGCCAGCAGCGAAGTGGGGAGGAAGCCCTTGAACACTGAAGCTTTCTTT.

The chain has TRBV18 and TRBJ2-6; D gene ambiguous. Trimming cost V 0 bases and J 0 bases, with 12 bases left between them. CDR3 length equals 18 residues. The V gene's germline CDR1 is KGHSH and CDR2 LQKENI. CDR3 sequence: CASSPPVEQSSGANVLTF. The CDR3 DNA is TGTGCCAGCTCACCACCGGTAGAACAGTCCTCTGGGGCCAACGTCCTGACTTTC.

Only a few counts were recorded for this clone. The CDR3 DNA reads as TGCGCCAGCGGGACAGACGCGAGCACTGAAGCTTTCTTT. Protein product: CASGTDASTEAFF. The J gene is TRBJ1-1, the V gene TRBV10-2, with 7 bases aligning to TRBD1. In germline, CDR1 is WSHSY, CDR2 SAAADI. This CDR3 has 13 residues. With V trimmed by 8 bases and J by 4 bases, 7 bases remained unmatched.

The chain links TRBV11-3 to TRBJ2-1, with 7 positions matching TRBD2. The germline CDR1 and CDR2 sequences are SGHNT and YENEEA. The ends lost 4 bases at V and 0 bases at J; junction bases unmatched: 6. CDR3 size: 16 residues. The CDR3 DNA sequence: TGTGCCAGCAGCTCCTCAGCGGGGAGCTCCTACAATGAGCAGTTCTTC. Translation gives CASSSSAGSSYNEQFF.

This rearrangement joins TRBV10-2 to TRBJ2-3, with D possibly being TRBD1 (6 bases). Germline lookup yields CDR1 WSHSY and CDR2 SAAADI. Trimming cost V 0 bases and J 4 bases, with 17 bases left between them. The CDR3 loop spans 17 amino acids. The CDR3 region has the DNA TGCGCCAGCAGTGAGTCTTGGGGGCGGGTTCTGGCAGATACGCAGTATTTT. Translated, it gives CASSESWGRVLADTQYF.